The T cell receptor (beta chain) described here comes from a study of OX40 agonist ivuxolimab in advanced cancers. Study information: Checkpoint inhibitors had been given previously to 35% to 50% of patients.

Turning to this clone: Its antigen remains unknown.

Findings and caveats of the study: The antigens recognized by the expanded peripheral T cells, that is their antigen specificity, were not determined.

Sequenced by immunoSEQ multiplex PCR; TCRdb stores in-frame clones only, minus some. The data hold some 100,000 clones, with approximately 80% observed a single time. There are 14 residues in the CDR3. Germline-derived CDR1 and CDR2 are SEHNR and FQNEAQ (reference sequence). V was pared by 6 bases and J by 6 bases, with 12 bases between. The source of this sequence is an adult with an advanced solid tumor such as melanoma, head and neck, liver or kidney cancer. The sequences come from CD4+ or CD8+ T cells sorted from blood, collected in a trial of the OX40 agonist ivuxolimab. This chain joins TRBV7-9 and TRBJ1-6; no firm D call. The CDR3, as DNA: TGTGCCAGCAGTTTGCTAATTTCTAATTCACCCCTCCACTTT. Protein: CASSLLISNSPLHF.